The TCR beta chain under discussion was sequenced for a study of T-cell memory formation after mild COVID-19. Study information: Each donor largely had its own TCR clusters.

Notes on this clonotype: No antigen is known for it.

TCRdb re-derived calls from the 5' RACE reads in MiXCR, one entry per CDR3 protein. The profile shows 250,000 to 300,000 distinct CDR3 sequences, roughly 8.2% of them singletons. Germline lookup yields CDR1 MDHEN and CDR2 SYDVKM. The CDR3 is made up of 13 amino acids. V was pared by 6 bases and J by 3 bases, with 3 bases of the junction left unmatched. Whole-study results and caveats: Cross-reactive memory seemingly joined, as some responding clones were found in pre-infection memory.

The specimen was PBMCs or a T cell subset sorted from them (not recorded which). The origin of this receptor is a young man who had mild COVID-19 (a few samples of this study predate the infection). Cell type and time point are not known. The gene calls are TRBV28 and TRBJ1-2; 8 bases line up with TRBD1. CDR3 protein: CASRSDRDYGYTF. The CDR3 DNA is TGTGCCAGCAGATCGGACAGGGACTATGGCTACACCTTC.